These 24 T cell receptor beta chains were sequenced from one sample in a study of cytomegalovirus exposure and HLA in healthy donors (dated by TCRdb to the late 2010s). Preparation of the library involved the immunoSEQ multiplex PCR assay. In its TCRdb copy, this immuneACCESS table keeps in-frame sequences only and misses some clones. Where compared with another copy, unresolved V genes explain less than half of these, and the others have no known cause. The sample table records about 130,000 clones; 85% to 95% of these occur just once. Of the sample, less than 2% is held by the ten largest clones. Material: PBMCs. These receptor sequences come from a man younger than 35 in good health and CMV-seropositive.

V gene TRBV28 combines with J gene TRBJ1-6; TRBD1 aligns across 7 bases. There are 14 residues in the CDR3. Trimming took 6 bases from V and 4 from J; bases not matched to a gene: 3. Germline V gene lookup returns CDR1 MDHEN and CDR2 SYDVKM. CDR3 region: CASRTGTYNSPLHF. CDR3 DNA sequence: TGTGCCAGCAGGACAGGGACGTATAATTCACCCCTCCACTTT.

This chain joins TRBV10-3 and TRBJ2-4; 9 nucleotides line up with TRBD1. The CDR3 runs to 16 residues. Germline CDR1 reads ENHRY; CDR2 reads SYGVKD. After removal of 4 bases from V and 2 bases from J, the junction contained 6 bases not matched to a gene. In DNA form, the CDR3 reads TGTGCCATCAGTGTAACCGGGACAGGGACCAAAAACATTCAGTACTTC. It encodes CAISVTGTGTKNIQYF.

This sequence joins TRBV5-1 and TRBJ2-4; maybe TRBD2 (6 bases). CDR1 and CDR2 from the germline V gene are SGHRS and YFSETQ. The length of the CDR3 is 16 residues. The ends were cut back, 6 bases at V and 3 bases at J, with 19 bases in the middle. CDR3 residues: CASNSDGAGGKNIQYF. The CDR3 region has the DNA TGCGCCAGCAACAGTGACGGGGCCGGGGGCAAAAACATTCAGTACTTC.

The J gene is TRBJ2-7, the V gene TRBV11-1, with 10 nucleotides matching TRBD2. CDR1 is SGHAT, CDR2 FQDESV, per germline (reference sequence). CDR3 length equals 14 residues. Trimming took 4 bases from V and 4 from J; bases not matched to a gene: 4. CDR3 in amino acids: CASSWTSGLYEQYF. CDR3 coding DNA: TGTGCCAGCAGCTGGACTAGCGGTCTATACGAGCAGTACTTC.

The chain couples TRBV2 to TRBJ1-4; unclear D gene. CDR3 length: 14 amino acids. The ends were cut back, 6 bases at V and 4 bases at J, with 12 bases in the middle. Looked up from germline, CDR1 is SNHLY and CDR2 is FYNNEI. CDR3 region: CASRPLRSNEKLFF. CDR3 DNA sequence: TGTGCCAGCAGACCTCTTCGGAGTAATGAAAAACTGTTTTTT. Full variable domain (outside the CDR3, taken from reference TRBV2 and TRBJ1-4): EPEVTQTPSHQVTQMGQEVILRCVPISNHLYFYWYRQILGQKVEFLVSFYNNEISEKSEIFDDQFSVERPDGSNFTLKIRSTKLEDSAMYFCASRPLRSNEKLFFGSGTQLSVL.

As DNA, the CDR3 is TGTGCCATACAGGGGGCGGGTGACGGCTACACCTTC. Translated: CAIQGAGDGYTF. The V and J genes are TRBV6-6 and TRBJ1-2; 9 bases are a match to TRBD1. The J segment lost 8 bases and the V segment lost 10 bases, leaving 8 bases of the junction unmatched. Germline CDR1 reads MNHNY; CDR2 reads SVGAGI (reference sequence). CDR3 size: 12 residues.

The chain carries TRBV7-7 and TRBJ2-2; TRBD1 aligns across 12 bases. Germline V lookup: CDR1 SSHAT, CDR2 FNYEAQ (reference sequence). J lost 3 bases, V lost 4 bases, and 9 bases had no gene match. This CDR3 contains 18 residues. The CDR3 loop is CASSSIPGTGGDTGELFF. The CDR3 nucleotides read TGTGCCAGCAGCTCGATCCCTGGGACAGGGGGCGACACCGGGGAGCTGTTTTTT.

The chain recombines TRBV5-1 with TRBJ1-1, with 9 positions matching TRBD1. The CDR3 consists of 16 residues. Germline V CDR1 and CDR2: SGHRS, YFSETQ. V lost 0 bases and J lost 6; bases outside the gene matches: 9. The CDR3 DNA reads TGCGCCAGCAGCTTGGGGACAGGGGTCCGTGGCGCTGAAGCTTTCTTT. Amino acid sequence: CASSLGTGVRGAEAFF.

This chain joins TRBV10-2 and TRBJ2-7, with 9 bases lining up with TRBD2. This CDR3 comprises 14 residues. V lost 5 bases to trimming and J lost 7 bases; unmatched junction nucleotides: 9. Germline assignment: CDR1 WSHSY and CDR2 SAAADI. The CDR3 reads CASSSLAGAREQYF. The CDR3 coding sequence is TGCGCCAGCAGTTCATTAGCGGGAGCCCGAGAGCAGTACTTC.

The V call is TRBV5-1, the J call TRBJ2-7, with TRBD1 matching over 7 bases. J gave up 2 bases and V 6 bases, and 8 bases lay outside the gene matches. CDR1 is SGHRS and CDR2 is YFSETQ in the germline V gene. This CDR3 is 14 amino acids long. The CDR3 coding sequence is TGCGCCAGCAAGACAGGGACGGACACCTACGAGCAGTACTTC. This encodes CASKTGTDTYEQYF.

The chain has TRBV4-2 and TRBJ2-1; TRBD2 matches 9 bases. Unmatched junction bases numbered 8, after V lost 4 bases and J lost 4 bases. The CDR3 has 16 amino acids. The germline CDR1 and CDR2 sequences are LGHNA and YNFKEQ. The CDR3 region has the DNA TGTGCCAGCAGCCCCGATCTAGCGGGGAGATACAATGAGCAGTTCTTC. Amino acids: CASSPDLAGRYNEQFF.

V gene TRBV6-5 combines with J gene TRBJ1-2; tentative D call: TRBD1 (6 bases). Germline V gene sequence: CDR1 MNHEY, CDR2 SVGAGI. V was clipped by 4 bases and J by 3 bases, with 18 bases between them. CDR3 length: 16 residues. CDR3 loop: CASSFSVLQGYYGYTF. The CDR3 bases are TGTGCCAGCAGTTTTTCCGTCTTACAGGGTTACTATGGCTACACCTTC.

This clone was seen only once. V and J are TRBV13 and TRBJ1-5, with a possible D match to TRBD1 (6 bases). The germline CDR1 and CDR2 sequences are PRHDT and FYEKMQ (reference sequence). CDR3 length equals 12 residues. Trimming pared 5 bases from V and 6 bases from J, leaving 8 bases between. The CDR3 loop is CASSQGGQPQHF. CDR3 DNA sequence: TGTGCCAGCAGCCAAGGGGGTCAGCCCCAGCATTTT.

The chain is built from TRBV29-1 and TRBJ2-7; 7 bases map to TRBD1. The CDR3 covers 14 residues. CDR1 and CDR2 (germline): SQVTM, ANQGSEA. V lost 5 bases and J lost 0; bases outside the gene matches: 7. CDR3 DNA: TGCAGCGTTATGACAGGGCCGAGCTCCTACGAGCAGTACTTC. Its translation: CSVMTGPSSYEQYF.

The chain combines TRBV6-1 with TRBJ1-5, with D possibly TRBD1 on 6 matching bases. The CDR3 is 15 residues long. The germline V and J ends were trimmed by 5 bases and 3 bases, with 14 bases remaining between them. Germline V lookup: CDR1 MNHNS, CDR2 SASEGT. This CDR3 is CASSTQGRANQPQHF. CDR3 DNA: TGTGCCAGCAGTACACAGGGAAGGGCCAATCAGCCCCAGCATTTT.

This chain uses TRBV18 with TRBJ1-5; tentatively, D is TRBD1 (5 bases). Trimming stripped 3 bases from V and 0 bases from J, with 9 bases between. Germline loops: CDR1 KGHSH, CDR2 LQKENI. There are 15 residues in the CDR3. For the CDR3, the DNA is TGTGCCAGCTCACCTACGCAGGGTAGCAATCAGCCCCAGCATTTT. The encoded protein is CASSPTQGSNQPQHF. The full variable domain, rest sourced from reference TRBV18 and TRBJ1-5, is NAGVMQNPRHLVRRRGQEARLRCSPMKGHSHVYWYRQLPEEGLKFMVYLQKENIIDESGMPKERFSAEFPKEGPSILRIQQVVRGDSAAYFCASSPTQGSNQPQHFGDGTRLSIL.

The rearrangement uses TRBV7-9 and TRBJ2-5; tentative D call: TRBD1 (5 bases). The CDR3 consists of 13 residues. The germline V gene encodes CDR1 SEHNR and CDR2 FQNEAQ (reference sequence). Trimming stripped 2 bases from V and 7 bases from J, with 11 bases between. This CDR3 reads CASSLMGRGTQYF. In DNA form, the CDR3 reads TGTGCCAGCAGCTTAATGGGTAGGGGGACCCAGTACTTC.

The V call is TRBV30, the J call TRBJ1-1, with 8 positions matching TRBD1. V dropped 5 bases and J dropped 6; count of bases not matched to a gene: 5. CDR3 length: 12 residues. Germline V lookup: CDR1 GTSNPN, CDR2 SVGIG (reference sequence). The CDR3 region is CAWAQGAAEAFF. The CDR3 DNA reads TGTGCCTGGGCCCAGGGGGCGGCTGAAGCTTTCTTT.

The V call is TRBV2, the J call TRBJ2-3; 9 bases are shared with TRBD2. The CDR3 covers 14 residues. Trimming took 7 bases from V and 4 from J; bases not matched to a gene: 6. The V gene's germline CDR1 is SNHLY and CDR2 FYNNEI. CDR3 loop: CASMGSGSPDTQYF. DNA of the CDR3: TGTGCCAGCATGGGTAGCGGGAGTCCAGATACGCAGTATTTT. Complete variable domain (other parts from reference TRBV2 and TRBJ2-3): EPEVTQTPSHQVTQMGQEVILRCVPISNHLYFYWYRQILGQKVEFLVSFYNNEISEKSEIFDDQFSVERPDGSNFTLKIRSTKLEDSAMYFCASMGSGSPDTQYFGPGTRLTVL.

This chain links TRBV28 with TRBJ2-7; 7 positions agree with TRBD2. V trimming: 2 bases; J trimming: 1 base; junction bases outside the gene matches: 2. CDR3 length: 14 residues. Per germline, CDR1 MDHEN and CDR2 SYDVKM. The CDR3 loop reads CASSLSGVSYEQYF. CDR3 in DNA: TGTGCCAGCAGTTTAAGCGGGGTATCCTACGAGCAGTACTTC.

This clone was recorded only once. The rearrangement links TRBV6-9 to TRBJ1-2, with 7 positions matching TRBD1. The CDR3 runs to 14 residues. After removal of 3 bases from V and 8 bases from J, the junction contained 9 bases not matched to a gene. Germline CDR1 and CDR2: MNHGY and SVAAGI. The CDR3 DNA sequence: TGTGCCAGCAGTTACAATCGGACAGGCTTGGGCTACACCTTC. Protein product: CASSYNRTGLGYTF.

The chain combines TRBV2 with TRBJ2-2; 9 bases line up with TRBD1. Losses at the gene ends were 11 bases for V and 4 bases for J; bases not matched to a gene: 8. The germline gives CDR1 SNHLY, CDR2 FYNNEI. The CDR3 totals 14 residues. CDR3 sequence: CAWRTGASTGELFF. The CDR3 DNA reads TGTGCCTGGAGGACAGGGGCAAGCACCGGGGAGCTGTTTTTT.

The chain recombines TRBV6-5 with TRBJ2-7, with 11 bases identical to TRBD2. The germline CDR1 and CDR2 sequences are MNHEY and SVGAGI. CDR3 length equals 15 residues. With V trimmed by 6 bases and J by 1 base, 5 bases remained unmatched. DNA for the CDR3: TGTGCCAGCAGCCACCGACTAGCGGGGTCCTACGAGCAGTACTTC. Protein product: CASSHRLAGSYEQYF.

The gene calls are TRBV5-6 and TRBJ2-1; 8 nucleotides line up with TRBD2. The CDR3 spans 13 residues. J gave up 8 bases and V 3 bases, and 4 bases lay outside the gene matches. CDR1 SGHDT and CDR2 YYEEEE come from the germline V gene. The CDR3 DNA reads TGTGCCAGCAGCTGGGGACTAGGCGATGAGCAGTTCTTC. Protein sequence: CASSWGLGDEQFF. Full variable domain (outside the CDR3, taken from reference TRBV5-6 and TRBJ2-1): DAGVTQSPTHLIKTRGQQVTLRCSPKSGHDTVSWYQQALGQGPQFIFQYYEEEERQRGNFPDRFSGHQFPNYSSELNVNALLLGDSALYLCASSWGLGDEQFFGPGTRLTVL.